Presented here are 9 T cell receptor beta chains from one specimen sequenced in a study of response to subunit inactivated influenza vaccine. MiXCR, applied by TCRdb to the RT-PCR reads, yields one record per CDR3 protein. The sample yields some 520,000 distinct CDR3 sequences, approximately 15% seen once. The specimen was CD4+ T cells sorted from PBMCs, collected about 23 months after vaccination. All receptors come from a man aged 50-75 years who received an inactivated influenza vaccine.

This clonotype was picked up a small number of times. This sequence joins TRBV19 and TRBJ2-3; TRBD2 agrees at 11 bases. Germline V gene sequence: CDR1 LNHDA, CDR2 SQIVND (reference sequence). This CDR3 region has 14 residues. The V segment lost 3 bases and the J segment 6 bases; nucleotides outside the gene matches: 2. The CDR3 sequence: CASSIRTSGDTQYF. The CDR3 region has the DNA TGTGCCAGTAGTATCCGGACTAGCGGGGATACGCAGTATTTT. Full variable domain (rest looked up from reference TRBV19 and TRBJ2-3): DGGITQSPKYLFRKEGQNVTLSCEQNLNHDAMYWYRQDPGQGLRLIYYSQIVNDFQKGDIAEGYSVSREKKESFPLTVTSAQKNPTAFYLCASSIRTSGDTQYFGPGTRLTVL.

The V gene is TRBV12-3 or TRBV12-4, the J gene TRBJ1-1; D not resolved. Between the trimmed V and J ends, which lost 2 bases and 5 bases, there was a span of 15 bases. The CDR3 runs to 15 residues. In nucleotides, the CDR3 is TGTGCCAGCAGTTTAAAAGTCCATCGGGGAACTGAAGCTTTCTTT. It translates to CASSLKVHRGTEAFF.

Only a few counts were recorded for this clonotype. The chain links TRBV9 to TRBJ2-4; D gene ambiguous. Trimming stripped 4 bases from V and 7 bases from J, with 12 bases between. CDR3 length: 13 residues. Per the germline V gene, CDR1 is SGDLS and CDR2 is YYNGEE. DNA for the CDR3: TGTGCCAGCAGCCTTACTGACGGGAACATTCAGTACTTC. This sequence encodes CASSLTDGNIQYF. Filled out from reference TRBV9 and TRBJ2-4, the complete variable domain reads DSGVTQTPKHLITATGQRVTLRCSPRSGDLSVYWYQQSLDQGLQFLIQYYNGEERAKGNILERFSAQQFPDLHSELNLSSLELGDSALYFCASSLTDGNIQYFGAGTRLSVL.

This clonotype has more than one count but fewer than ten. The chain is built from TRBV3-1 and TRBJ2-7; D not certain. Trimming left V 1 base short and J 2 bases short, with 9 bases between. CDR1 is LGHDT and CDR2 is YNNKEL in the germline V gene (reference sequence). CDR3 length: 14 residues. The CDR3 nucleotides are TGTGCCAGCAGCCAAGTTGAGGCAACCTACGAGCAGTACTTC. It codes for CASSQVEATYEQYF.

This clonotype has a handful of counts. In nucleotides, the CDR3 is TGCAGTGCTAGAGGGCCCTTAGGGAGAGTCTCCTACGAGCAGTACTTC. This sequence encodes CSARGPLGRVSYEQYF. V usage is TRBV20-1 and J usage is TRBJ2-7; a weak D match, TRBD2 (5 bases). The CDR3 is made up of 16 amino acids. Trimming shortened V by 1 base and J by 0 bases, and 16 bases separated the two germline ends. The germline V gene has CDR1 DFQATT and CDR2 SNEGSKA (reference sequence).

This clonotype has just a few counts. CDR3: CSARDMNRGRTEAFF. CDR3 nucleotides: TGCAGTGCTAGAGATATGAACAGGGGAAGAACTGAAGCTTTCTTT. V usage is TRBV20-1 and J usage is TRBJ1-1; 7 bases align to TRBD1. The CDR3 covers 15 residues. Germline loops: CDR1 DFQATT, CDR2 SNEGSKA (reference sequence). V was clipped by 0 bases and J by 5 bases; unmatched bases: 9.

V is TRBV30 and J is TRBJ2-7, with 7 bases aligning to TRBD1. Trimming removed 4 bases from V and 3 bases from J; junction bases left unmatched: 0. The CDR3 has 11 residues. Per germline, CDR1 GTSNPN and CDR2 SVGIG (reference sequence). In nucleotides, the CDR3 is TGTGCCTGGACAGGGGGCTACGAGCAGTACTTC. Its protein is CAWTGGYEQYF.

The chain has TRBV20-1 and TRBJ2-3, with D possibly being TRBD1 (6 bases). Trimming removed 3 bases at V and 3 bases at J, with 13 bases between. CDR1 is DFQATT and CDR2 is SNEGSKA in the germline V gene (reference sequence). This CDR3 comprises 14 residues. The CDR3, as DNA: TGCAGTGCTAGTGTGGGGGCTAGTACAGATACGCAGTATTTT. Its translation is CSASVGASTDTQYF.

V usage is TRBV11-3 and J usage is TRBJ2-3, with D unclear. V lost 5 bases to trimming and J lost 8 bases, with 20 bases between them. Germline assignment: CDR1 SGHNT and CDR2 YENEEA. This CDR3 is 15 amino acids long. The CDR3 spells CASSAGPTKVTTQYF. CDR3 nucleotide sequence: TGTGCCAGCAGCGCCGGGCCGACCAAGGTGACTACGCAGTATTTT. Full variable domain (rest looked up from reference TRBV11-3 and TRBJ2-3): EAGVVQSPRYKIIEKKQPVAFWCNPISGHNTLYWYLQNLGQGPELLIRYENEEAVDDSQLPKDRFSAERLKGVDSTLKIQPAELGDSAVYLCASSAGPTKVTTQYFGPGTRLTVL.